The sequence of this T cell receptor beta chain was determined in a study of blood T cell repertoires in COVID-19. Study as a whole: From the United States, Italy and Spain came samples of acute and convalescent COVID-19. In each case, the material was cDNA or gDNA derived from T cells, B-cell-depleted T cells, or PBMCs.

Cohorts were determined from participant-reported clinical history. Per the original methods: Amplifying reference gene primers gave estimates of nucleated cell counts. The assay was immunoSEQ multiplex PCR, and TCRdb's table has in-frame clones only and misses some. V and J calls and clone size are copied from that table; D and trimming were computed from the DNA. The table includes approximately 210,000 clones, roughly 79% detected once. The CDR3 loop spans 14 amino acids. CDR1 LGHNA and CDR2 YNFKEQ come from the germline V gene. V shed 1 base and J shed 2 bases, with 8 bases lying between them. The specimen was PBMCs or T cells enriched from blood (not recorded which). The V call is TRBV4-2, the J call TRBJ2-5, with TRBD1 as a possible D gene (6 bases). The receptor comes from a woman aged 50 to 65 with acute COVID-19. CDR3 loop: CASSQGGQQETQYF. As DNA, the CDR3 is TGTGCCAGCAGCCAAGGAGGACAGCAAGAGACCCAGTACTTC.